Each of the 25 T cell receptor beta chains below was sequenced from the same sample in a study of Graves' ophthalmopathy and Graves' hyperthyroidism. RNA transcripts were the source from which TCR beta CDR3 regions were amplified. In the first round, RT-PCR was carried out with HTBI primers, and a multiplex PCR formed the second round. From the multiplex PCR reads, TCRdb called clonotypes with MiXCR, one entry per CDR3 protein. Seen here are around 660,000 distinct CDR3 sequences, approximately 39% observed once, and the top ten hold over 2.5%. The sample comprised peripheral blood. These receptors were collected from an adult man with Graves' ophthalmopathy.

The CDR3 region is CSARAGTVNEKLFF. The CDR3 nucleotides read TGCAGTGCTAGAGCCGGGACAGTGAATGAAAAACTGTTTTTT. V usage is TRBV20-1 and J usage is TRBJ1-4; 7 nucleotides match TRBD1. Germline CDR1 DFQATT, CDR2 SNEGSKA (reference sequence). V lost 1 base and J lost 5; bases outside the gene matches: 4. This CDR3 region has 14 residues.

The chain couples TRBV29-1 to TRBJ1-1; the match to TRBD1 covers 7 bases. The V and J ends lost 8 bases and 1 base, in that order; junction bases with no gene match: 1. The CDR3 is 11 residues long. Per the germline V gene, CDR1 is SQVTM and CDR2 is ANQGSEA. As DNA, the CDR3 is TGCAGCAGGACAGGGAACACTGAAGCTTTCTTT. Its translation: CSRTGNTEAFF.

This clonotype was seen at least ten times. CDR3 in DNA: TGTGCCAGCAGCTTATATCGTACGGGATATCGTAACACTGAAGCTTTCTTT. This gives the protein CASSLYRTGYRNTEAFF. V is TRBV7-6 and J is TRBJ1-1; unclear D gene. CDR1 and CDR2 (germline): SGHVS, FNYEAQ. The CDR3 is 17 amino acids. The V end was cut by 2 bases, the J end by 2 bases, with 18 bases between.

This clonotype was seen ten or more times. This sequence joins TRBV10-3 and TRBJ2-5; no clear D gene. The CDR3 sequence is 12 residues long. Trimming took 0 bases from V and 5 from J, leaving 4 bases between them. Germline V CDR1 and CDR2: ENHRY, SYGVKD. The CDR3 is CAISESLETQYF. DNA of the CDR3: TGTGCCATCAGTGAGTCGCTCGAGACCCAGTACTTC.

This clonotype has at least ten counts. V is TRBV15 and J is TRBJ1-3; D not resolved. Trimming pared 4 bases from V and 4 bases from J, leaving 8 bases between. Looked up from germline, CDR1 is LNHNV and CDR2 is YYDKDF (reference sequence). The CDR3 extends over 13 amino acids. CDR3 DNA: TGTGCCACCAGCATCTTCCGGGGAAACACCATATATTTT. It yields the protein CATSIFRGNTIYF.

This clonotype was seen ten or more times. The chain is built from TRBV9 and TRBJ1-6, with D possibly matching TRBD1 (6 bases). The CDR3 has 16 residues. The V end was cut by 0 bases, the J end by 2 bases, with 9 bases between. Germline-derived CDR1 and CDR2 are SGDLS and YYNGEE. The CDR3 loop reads CASSVADSPYNSPLHF. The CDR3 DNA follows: TGTGCCAGCAGCGTAGCGGACAGCCCCTATAATTCACCCCTCCACTTT.

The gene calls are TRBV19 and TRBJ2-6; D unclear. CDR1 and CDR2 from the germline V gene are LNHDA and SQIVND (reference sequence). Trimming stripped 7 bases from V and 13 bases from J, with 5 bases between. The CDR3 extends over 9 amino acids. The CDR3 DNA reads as TGTGCCAGTAACAATGTCCTGACTTTC. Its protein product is CASNNVLTF.

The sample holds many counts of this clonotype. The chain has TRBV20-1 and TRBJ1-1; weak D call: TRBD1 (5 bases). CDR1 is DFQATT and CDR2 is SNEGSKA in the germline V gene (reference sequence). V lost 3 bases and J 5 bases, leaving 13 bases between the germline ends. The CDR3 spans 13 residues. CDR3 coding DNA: TGCAGTGCTAGCAGCAGCCGGGGGACTGAAGCTTTCTTT. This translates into CSASSSRGTEAFF.

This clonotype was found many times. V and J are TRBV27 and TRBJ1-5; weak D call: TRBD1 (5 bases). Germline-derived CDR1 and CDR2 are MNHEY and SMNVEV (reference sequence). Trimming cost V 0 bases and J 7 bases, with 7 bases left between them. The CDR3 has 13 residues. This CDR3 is CASSLSGTQPQHF. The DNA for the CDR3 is TGTGCCAGCAGTTTATCCGGGACCCAGCCCCAGCATTTT.

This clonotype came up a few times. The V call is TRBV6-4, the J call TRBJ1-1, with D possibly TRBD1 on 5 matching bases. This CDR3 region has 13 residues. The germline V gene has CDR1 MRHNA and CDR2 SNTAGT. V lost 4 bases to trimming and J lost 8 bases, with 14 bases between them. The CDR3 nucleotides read TGTGCCAGCAGTGTCTCCTCGGGGGGGGAAGCTTTCTTT. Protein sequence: CASSVSSGGEAFF.

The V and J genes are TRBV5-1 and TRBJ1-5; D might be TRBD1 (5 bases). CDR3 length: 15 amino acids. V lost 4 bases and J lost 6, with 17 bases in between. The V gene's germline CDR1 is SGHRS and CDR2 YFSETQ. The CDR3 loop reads CASSVGSGDGQPQHF. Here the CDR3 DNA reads TGCGCCAGCAGCGTTGGGTCCGGGGACGGTCAGCCCCAGCATTTT.

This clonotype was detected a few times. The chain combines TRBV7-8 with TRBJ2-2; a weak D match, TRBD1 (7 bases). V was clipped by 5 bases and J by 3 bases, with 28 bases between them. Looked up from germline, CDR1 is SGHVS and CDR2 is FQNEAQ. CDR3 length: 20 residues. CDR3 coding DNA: TGTGCCAGCAGCCCCGCGCGCCGGTTCGGGGGACAGCCAGACACCGGGGAGCTGTTTTTT. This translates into CASSPARRFGGQPDTGELFF.

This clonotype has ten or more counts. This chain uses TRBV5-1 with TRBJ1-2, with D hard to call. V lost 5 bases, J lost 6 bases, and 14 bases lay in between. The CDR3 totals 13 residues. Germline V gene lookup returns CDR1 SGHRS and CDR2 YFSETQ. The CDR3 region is CASRGSLLDGYTF. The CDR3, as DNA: TGCGCCAGCAGGGGCAGCCTCCTGGATGGCTACACCTTC.

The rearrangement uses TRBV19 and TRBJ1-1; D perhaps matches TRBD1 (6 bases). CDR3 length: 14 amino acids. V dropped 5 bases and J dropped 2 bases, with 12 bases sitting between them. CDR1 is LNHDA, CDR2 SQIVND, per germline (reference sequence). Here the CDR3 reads CASSRRGANTEAFF. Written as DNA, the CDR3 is TGTGCCAGTAGTCGCCGGGGGGCTAACACTGAAGCTTTCTTT.

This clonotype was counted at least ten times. CDR3 nucleotides: TGTGCCAGTAGTATAGGAGGGGGGACTTCCTACGAGCAGTACTTC. Protein: CASSIGGGTSYEQYF. This chain links TRBV19 with TRBJ2-7; D might be TRBD1 or TRBD2, each matching 6 bases. CDR1 and CDR2 (germline): LNHDA, SQIVND (reference sequence). This CDR3 is built from 15 residues. V lost 1 base, J lost 1 base, and 11 bases lay in between.

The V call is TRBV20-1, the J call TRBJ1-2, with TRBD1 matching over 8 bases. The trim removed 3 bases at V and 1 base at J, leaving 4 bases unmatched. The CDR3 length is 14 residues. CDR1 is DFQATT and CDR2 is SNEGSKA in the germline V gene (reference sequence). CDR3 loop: CSASPGQDNYGYTF. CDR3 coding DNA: TGCAGTGCTAGCCCGGGACAGGATAACTATGGCTACACCTTC.

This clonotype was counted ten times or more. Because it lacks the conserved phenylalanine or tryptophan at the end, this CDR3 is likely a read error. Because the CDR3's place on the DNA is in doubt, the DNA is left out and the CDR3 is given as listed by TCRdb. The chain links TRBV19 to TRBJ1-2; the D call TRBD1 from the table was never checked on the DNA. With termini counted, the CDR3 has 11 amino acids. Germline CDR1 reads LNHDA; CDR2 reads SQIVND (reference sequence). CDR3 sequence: CARRTGAGFQG.

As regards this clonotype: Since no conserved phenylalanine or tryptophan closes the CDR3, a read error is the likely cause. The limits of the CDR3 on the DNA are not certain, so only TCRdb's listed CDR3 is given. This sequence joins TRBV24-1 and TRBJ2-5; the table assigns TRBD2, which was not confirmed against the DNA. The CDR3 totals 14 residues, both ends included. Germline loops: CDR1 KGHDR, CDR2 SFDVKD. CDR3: CATSDSAPSGRQNT.

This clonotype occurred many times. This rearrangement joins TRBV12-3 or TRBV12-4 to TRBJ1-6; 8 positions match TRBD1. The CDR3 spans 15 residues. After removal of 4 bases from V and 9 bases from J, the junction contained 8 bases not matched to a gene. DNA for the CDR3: TGTGCCAGCAGTTGGATAACAGGGGGTCGTTCACCCCTCCACTTT. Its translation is CASSWITGGRSPLHF.

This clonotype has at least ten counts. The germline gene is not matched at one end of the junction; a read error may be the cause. The CDR3 coding sequence is TGTGCTAGCAGCAAGGACGGTTTGAGCCAGTACTTC. Translating gives CASSKDGLSQYF. The chain couples TRBV7-7 to TRBJ2-5; D unresolved. Germline V lookup: CDR1 SSHAT, CDR2 FNYEAQ (reference sequence). This CDR3 has 12 amino acids.

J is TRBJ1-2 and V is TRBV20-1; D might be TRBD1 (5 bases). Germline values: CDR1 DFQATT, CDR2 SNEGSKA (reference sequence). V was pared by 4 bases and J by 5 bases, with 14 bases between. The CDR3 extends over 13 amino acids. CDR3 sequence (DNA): TGCAGTGCTACTCCGGACATTACATATGGCTACACCTTC. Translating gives CSATPDITYGYTF.

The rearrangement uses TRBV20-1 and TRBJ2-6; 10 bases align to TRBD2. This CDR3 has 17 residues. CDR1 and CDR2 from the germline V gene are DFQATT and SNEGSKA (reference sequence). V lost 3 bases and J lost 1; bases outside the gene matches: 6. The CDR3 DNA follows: TGCAGTGCTAGTCAACTAGCGGGAAGGTCTGGGGCCAACGTCCTGACTTTC. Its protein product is CSASQLAGRSGANVLTF.

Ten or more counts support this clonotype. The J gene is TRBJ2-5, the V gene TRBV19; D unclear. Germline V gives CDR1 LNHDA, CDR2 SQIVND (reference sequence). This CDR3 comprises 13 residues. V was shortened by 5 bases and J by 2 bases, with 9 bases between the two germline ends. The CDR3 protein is CASSSDLQETQYF. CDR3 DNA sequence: TGTGCCAGTAGTTCGGACCTTCAAGAGACCCAGTACTTC.

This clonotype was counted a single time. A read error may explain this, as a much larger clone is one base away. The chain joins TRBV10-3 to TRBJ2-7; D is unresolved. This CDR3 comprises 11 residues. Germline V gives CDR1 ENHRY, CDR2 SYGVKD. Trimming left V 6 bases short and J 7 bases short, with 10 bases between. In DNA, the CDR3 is TGTGCCATCAGCCCTAGTTTTGAGCAGTACTTC. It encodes CAISPSFEQYF.

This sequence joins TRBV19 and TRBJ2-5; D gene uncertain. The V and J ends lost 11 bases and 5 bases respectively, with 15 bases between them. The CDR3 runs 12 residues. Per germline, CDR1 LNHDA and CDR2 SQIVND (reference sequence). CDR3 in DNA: TGTGCCTGGAGTGTAATTAAGGAGACCCAGTACTTC. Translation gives CAWSVIKETQYF.